This note documents a single T cell receptor beta chain sequence. Its antigen is unknown. Qualities for individual bases were not recorded, and no much larger clone is one base off. The record originates from a study of cytomegalovirus exposure and HLA in healthy donors (dated by TCRdb to 2016 to 2017). Turning to the overall study: An earlier analysis of 550 to 700 of the donors reported more than 250 Gb of sequence data and 100 million to 130 million unique TCR beta sequences from about 200 million T cells. Roughly 300 gigabases of sequencing data and around 85 million unique TCR sequences made up an early release that covered roughly 670 HLA-typed donors. The genetic ancestry cluster associated with self-reported Caucasian donors included roughly four fifths of the roughly 400 genotyped donors. The study aimed to test whether signatures of past pathogen exposure could be identified by cataloging public T cell receptors. Using immunosequencing, the study profiled T cell repertoires from some 670 subjects and related those repertoires to cytomegalovirus serostatus. In addition to the first cohort of around 670 subjects, a separate validation cohort of under 150 different subjects was used. The study combined high-throughput TCR immunosequencing, statistical association of individual TCRs with disease status, and machine learning to predict cytomegalovirus infection status. A later analysis re-analyzed previously published TCR beta repertoires from 600 to 850 donors and added high-resolution HLA genotyping to study TCR occurrence patterns. Rather than drawing on any new phenotypic data, the later analysis identified candidate immune exposures from TCR beta sequences and the way those sequences occurred across donors. In an earlier analysis of a few hundred of the donors, high-throughput TCR beta sequencing was used to judge whether each TCR beta V gene segment behaved as functional or pseudogenic. Donor age, sex, ethnicity and CMV serostatus were compiled together with the repertoire data. In a later genetic analysis, genome-wide SNP genotypes for 398 of the 666 donors were used, and that subset was treated as a discovery cohort. Every repertoire in the discovery cohort had been generated on one and the same sequencing platform. HLA typing included class I and class II loci at four-digit resolution. Typing coverage differed by locus: A, B, C, DRB1 and DQB1 were typed in roughly 620-640 donors, DQA1 in about 560, DPA1 in nearly 610, and DPB1 in 450 to 480. Roughly five DR-DQ haplotypes were treated as single units for association and clustering because of strong linkage in the cohort. Among a few hundred genotyped donors of the cohort, an average of roughly 240,000 unique TCR beta nucleotide sequences were sequenced per donor, roughly 20% of them non-productive. Study-level results and caveats: Because HLA typing was missing for some donors at each locus, association tests included only the typed subset. Most TCR sequences were seen in very few donors, while some public TCRs were found in many individuals. In a later analysis, over 15,000 TCR beta sequences were associated with specific HLA alleles at a false discovery rate of 0.05. According to the authors, the approach could potentially be generalized to other disease states and immunological phenotypes. Correlated functional status among segregating V segments might be attributable to linkage disequilibrium, but an unknown experimental factor could not be ruled out. The presence/absence analyses assumed that sequencing depth was roughly uniform across donors, and that assumption may not be true. The earlier analysis of fewer than 750 of the donors excluded about 16 rarely observed V segments, including chromosome 9 orphons, because counts were too low. In vitro tests confirmed that a few of the cytomegalovirus-associated TCR beta chains recognize cytomegalovirus antigens. A later analysis reported that several top co-occurrence clusters appeared linked to parvovirus B19, influenza, CMV and Epstein-Barr virus. A later genetic analysis reported fewer N-insertions in productive TCRs among donors in an Asian-associated ancestry cluster than the approximately 700-donor mean. In this cohort, only TCR beta chains were sequenced, and detectable features were limited by the absence of alpha or paired-chain data. An earlier analysis of around 500 of the donors showed that most TCR beta V segments appeared in productive rearrangements either about 90% or about 30% of the time, which broadly matched IMGT annotations. In the study, approximately 160 TCR beta chains were listed as associated with cytomegalovirus. For the cohort, immune exposure information was limited to CMV serostatus. In a later genetic analysis, a missense DCLRE1C variant was associated with V-gene and J-gene trimming of TCR beta chains, and the association was replicated in an independent cohort. Some IMGT-functional V segments, including TRBV6-2 and TRBV6-3, could not be told apart with the 87-base-pair reads, so those segments were excluded. In a later analysis, the rate of TCR association differed among HLA loci, with DRB1 alleles having the most associated TCRs and HLA-C alleles having the fewest. A cluster of highly shared sequence variants was judged likely to represent a technical artifact of the sequencing pipeline. A further reported finding was that TCR beta sequences accurately predicted the HLA-A and HLA-B alleles for most subjects in the first cohort. Most CMV-associated TCR beta chains appeared to be HLA-restricted in a later analysis, and the HLA associations seemed to be driven largely by CMV exposure. The classifier was reported to diagnose cytomegalovirus status with high specificity and sensitivity in both the original and validation cohorts. In a later analysis, HLA-associated TCR beta chains were found to be more clonally expanded and to have lower generation probabilities than equally common non-associated chains. Strong co-occurrence of HLA alleles, especially DR and DQ, made assigning TCR associations to individual alleles difficult.

Libraries came from the immunoSEQ multiplex PCR assay. A mixture of 60 forward primers for TCR Vbeta segments and 13 reverse primers for TCR Jbeta segments was used in the multiplex PCR. The CDR3 region of rearranged TCR beta genes was amplified from genomic DNA with a multiplex PCR assay. Amplified TCR beta libraries were sequenced as 87-base-pair reads on the Illumina HiSeq System. The authors processed their data as follows. Across the 666 repertoires, a later analysis counted tens of millions of unique TCR beta chains, roughly 11 million of which were shared by at least two donors. A nearest-neighbor algorithm error-corrected the raw reads and collapsed the reads into unique sequences, merging closely related sequences to remove PCR and sequencing errors. To assign V, D and J gene segments, CDR3 sequences were aligned to IMGT reference sequences. For a sequence to be retained, a match of at least six nucleotides to both a V gene segment and a J gene segment was required. A rearrangement was called productive if the CDR3 had no stop codons and remained in frame with V and J, and every other rearrangement was called non-productive. CDR3 was defined by IMGT convention, running from the second conserved V-encoded cysteine to the conserved J-encoded phenylalanine. The earlier analysis of 500 to 600 of the donors excluded sequences that lacked an unambiguous match to a single V gene segment. An earlier analysis of approximately 590 of the donors called V segments functional above 56.7% productive rearrangements and segregating when the between-donor standard deviation exceeded 5%. To diagnose cytomegalovirus status from the catalog of TCR beta chain sequences, a statistical classification framework was built. In a later analysis, V and J genes were assigned by comparing TCR nucleotide sequences against IMGT/GENE-DB human TR gene sequences. In a later analysis, CDR3 sequences and most-parsimonious VDJ recombination scenarios were assigned using the TCRdist pipeline. In a later analysis, each TCR beta chain was defined by its CDR3 amino acid sequence together with its V-gene family, and reads lacking a unique V-gene family were excluded. To address suspected cross-contamination and a sequencing artifact, a later analysis removed 450 to 700 highly shared, low-generation-probability nucleotide sequences. For each public chain, a later analysis derived a clonal expansion index from normalized ranks of inferred template counts within each repertoire. In a later analysis, generation probabilities were computed with a VDJ recombination model fitted to out-of-frame rearrangements, and the resulting probabilities were checked against IGoR. In a later analysis, hypergeometric tests were used to score TCR-TCR, TCR-HLA and TCR-CMV co-occurrence, with a repertoire-size bias correction applied to TCR pairs. In a later analysis, false discovery rates were estimated by permuting HLA or CMV assignments 20 times. A later analysis grouped co-occurring TCRs with DBSCAN, adding TCRdist sequence similarity when clustering within HLA-allele-positive subsets. Repertoires with fewer than 30,000 or more than 120,000 public chains, plus five repertoires with anomalous nucleotide sharing, were excluded from co-occurrence clustering. This immuneACCESS table, as held by TCRdb, lists in-frame sequences with V and J called but not all clones. Of the missing ones, under half trace to an unresolved V gene in checked studies; the others have no known cause. That table gives V, J and clone size, and the DNA gave D and trimming. Across this sample there are 150,000 to 200,000 clones, with roughly 75% seen only once. The ten largest clonotypes hold about 7.6% of the sample.

In total, fewer than 750 healthy bone marrow donors made up the cohort. At the time of sampling, all cohort members were nominally healthy, though unrecorded immune exposures were likely present. The donor was CMV seropositive and was included in the group of 289 seropositive cohort members. Every donor gave a peripheral blood sample, and the peripheral blood mononuclear cells from that sample were used for TCR beta sequencing. Genomic DNA was extracted from the blood cell samples with the Qiagen DNeasy Blood Extraction Kit. Measured from the cysteine to the phenylalanine, the CDR3 is 16 residues long. Of all the DNA, just the CDR3 is kept, 48 bases in frame from base 1. Taken from the germline V gene, the CDR1 and CDR2 loops are MDHEN and SYDVKM. V is reduced by 5 bases and J by 1 base, leaving a spacing of 15 bases between them.

The sequenced material came from PBMCs. The receptor chain draws on TRBV28 and TRBJ1-5, and TRBD1 may be the D gene, going by 6 matching bases. This clonotype originated in a woman aged 40 to 50 in good health and CMV-seropositive. This receptor has the CDR3 CASSPGDVRSNQPQHF. In nucleotide form, the sequence is TGTGCCAGCAGTCCAGGGGACGTACGGAGCAATCAGCCCCAGCATTTT.